What follows are 27 T cell receptor beta chains derived from one specimen sequenced in a study of blood T cell repertoires in COVID-19. TCRdb keeps only in-frame clones here, not all; method: immunoSEQ multiplex PCR. The sample holds approximately 200,000 clones; roughly 92% are singletons and the top ten take 0.76%. The sample consisted of peripheral blood. The receptors shown here come from a young man with COVID-19, enrolled during active disease.

The genes are TRBV19 and TRBJ2-5; 13 bases are shared with TRBD2. CDR3 length: 14 amino acids. CDR1 is LNHDA and CDR2 is SQIVND in the germline V gene (reference sequence). V trimming: 8 bases; J trimming: 1 base; junction bases outside the gene matches: 1. CDR3 DNA: TGTGCCAGTGGGACTAGCGGGGCCCAAGAGACCCAGTACTTC. This encodes CASGTSGAQETQYF.

The V and J genes are TRBV6-5 and TRBJ1-6; TRBD1 matches at 11 bases. The junction had 1 base not matched to a gene; V was cut back by 4 bases and J by 5 bases. This CDR3 has 15 residues. Germline-derived CDR1 and CDR2 are MNHEY and SVGAGI. The CDR3 here is CASSWTGGDNSPLHF. Here the CDR3 DNA reads TGTGCCAGCAGTTGGACAGGGGGCGATAATTCACCCCTCCACTTT.

The chain joins TRBV5-1 to TRBJ2-7; 8 bases align to TRBD2. Per germline, CDR1 SGHRS and CDR2 YFSETQ. The CDR3 consists of 15 residues. J gave up 3 bases and V 0 bases, and 5 bases lay outside the gene matches. CDR3 sequence: CASSLGTSFLYEQYF. The CDR3 DNA reads as TGCGCCAGCAGCTTGGGGACTAGCTTCCTCTACGAGCAGTACTTC.

The chain is built from TRBV5-4 and TRBJ2-2; D is perhaps TRBD1 (5 bases). Trimming took off 4 bases at V and 0 bases at J, with 10 bases between the two ends. Per the germline V gene, CDR1 is SGHNT and CDR2 is YYREEE (reference sequence). The CDR3 contains 15 residues. The CDR3 region is CASSHDSSNTGELFF. CDR3 coding DNA: TGTGCCAGCAGCCACGACAGCTCGAACACCGGGGAGCTGTTTTTT.

The chain has TRBV5-1 and TRBJ1-6; possible D gene TRBD1, 5 bases. Trimming took off 8 bases at V and 8 bases at J, with 17 bases between the two ends. Germline V lookup: CDR1 SGHRS, CDR2 YFSETQ. The CDR3 has 14 amino acids. This chain's CDR3 is CASQAGTLYSPLHF. In DNA form, the CDR3 reads TGCGCCAGTCAAGCGGGGACTCTATATTCACCCCTCCACTTT. The whole variable domain, filled in from reference TRBV5-1 and TRBJ1-6, reads KAGVTQTPRYLIKTRGQQVTLSCSPISGHRSVSWYQQTPGQGLQFLFEYFSETQRNKGNFPGRFSGRQFSNSRSEMNVSTLELGDSALYLCASQAGTLYSPLHFGNGTRLTVT.

The rearrangement uses TRBV18 and TRBJ2-2; TRBD1 matches 9 bases. The V gene end was trimmed by 1 base and the J gene end by 1 base; junction bases not matched to a gene: 4. Per the germline V gene, CDR1 is KGHSH and CDR2 is LQKENI. This CDR3 comprises 17 residues. The CDR3 DNA follows: TGTGCCAGCTCACCACGGACAGGGGACATGAACACCGGGGAGCTGTTTTTT. Its translation is CASSPRTGDMNTGELFF.

The genes are TRBV2 and TRBJ2-2, with a possible D match to TRBD1 (6 bases). The CDR3 sequence is 14 residues long. V was clipped by 8 bases and J by 1 base, with 11 bases between them. Per germline, CDR1 SNHLY and CDR2 FYNNEI. CDR3 amino acids: CASDRDKNTGELFF. Written as DNA, the CDR3 is TGTGCCAGCGACCGGGACAAGAACACCGGGGAGCTGTTTTTT.

This chain uses TRBV7-9 with TRBJ2-3, with 10 bases that match TRBD2. V shed 5 bases, J shed 4 bases, and the junction held 3 bases outside the gene matches. CDR1 is SEHNR and CDR2 is FQNEAQ in the germline V gene (reference sequence). The CDR3 is 14 residues long. CDR3 protein: CASSPSGGADTQYF. The DNA of the CDR3 is TGTGCCAGCAGCCCGAGCGGGGGGGCAGATACGCAGTATTTT.

The chain links TRBV27 to TRBJ1-6, with D perhaps matching TRBD1 (5 bases). V lost 3 bases and J lost 0, with 12 bases in between. Germline CDR1 MNHEY, CDR2 SMNVEV (reference sequence). The CDR3 is made up of 17 amino acids. CDR3 residues: CASSLAGPSSYNSPLHF. Here the CDR3 DNA reads TGTGCCAGCAGTTTGGCAGGGCCGAGCTCCTATAATTCACCCCTCCACTTT.

The V and J genes are TRBV7-9 and TRBJ1-4; the match to TRBD1 covers 10 bases. The CDR3 covers 16 residues. V shed 3 bases and J 6 bases; nucleotides not matched to a gene: 7. Germline V CDR1 and CDR2: SEHNR, FQNEAQ (reference sequence). CDR3 DNA: TGTGCCAGCAGCTTTCGACAGGGGGCTCCAGATGAAAAACTGTTTTTT. Its translation is CASSFRQGAPDEKLFF.

This chain links TRBV14 with TRBJ1-6, with a tentative D call TRBD1 (6 bases). The germline gives CDR1 SGHDN, CDR2 FVKESK. The CDR3 covers 14 residues. The ends were cut back, 4 bases at V and 5 bases at J, with 9 bases in the middle. The CDR3 sequence is CASSPGVDNSPLHF. The CDR3 bases are TGTGCCAGCAGCCCAGGGGTGGATAATTCACCCCTCCACTTT.

The chain couples TRBV5-6 to TRBJ1-2; the D gene is possibly TRBD1 (6 bases). CDR1 and CDR2 (germline): SGHDT, YYEEEE. The CDR3 is 14 amino acids. V lost 0 bases and J 2 bases, leaving 8 bases between the germline ends. CDR3 coding DNA: TGTGCCAGCAGCTTGGGACAGGAGAACTATGGCTACACCTTC. It translates to CASSLGQENYGYTF. Drawing the rest from reference TRBV5-6 and TRBJ1-2, the complete variable domain is DAGVTQSPTHLIKTRGQQVTLRCSPKSGHDTVSWYQQALGQGPQFIFQYYEEEERQRGNFPDRFSGHQFPNYSSELNVNALLLGDSALYLCASSLGQENYGYTFGSGTRLTVV.

This chain joins TRBV5-5 and TRBJ1-4; tentative D call: TRBD1 (6 bases). With 5 bases removed from V and 8 bases from J, the gap between germline ends came to 19 bases. CDR1 SGHKS and CDR2 YYEKEE come from the germline V gene (reference sequence). This CDR3 comprises 15 residues. This CDR3 reads CASSYTGISGEKLFF. The CDR3 DNA sequence: TGTGCCAGCAGTTACACAGGGATTTCGGGAGAAAAACTGTTTTTT.

This chain uses TRBV2 with TRBJ1-2; possible D gene TRBD1, 6 bases. V lost 5 bases and J lost 7, with 14 bases in between. The CDR3 has 13 amino acids. Germline CDR1 is SNHLY and CDR2 is FYNNEI. CDR3 protein: CASSPRGVGGYTF. CDR3 coding DNA: TGTGCCAGCAGTCCCAGGGGAGTAGGTGGCTACACCTTC.

V is TRBV19 and J is TRBJ1-2; 7 bases align to TRBD1. The CDR3 is made up of 15 amino acids. V was clipped by 4 bases and J by 0 bases; unmatched bases: 5. The germline CDR1 and CDR2 sequences are LNHDA and SQIVND (reference sequence). The CDR3, as DNA: TGTGCCAGTAGTAAAACAGGGGCTCCTAACTATGGCTACACCTTC. Translation: CASSKTGAPNYGYTF. Drawing the rest from reference TRBV19 and TRBJ1-2, the complete variable domain is DGGITQSPKYLFRKEGQNVTLSCEQNLNHDAMYWYRQDPGQGLRLIYYSQIVNDFQKGDIAEGYSVSREKKESFPLTVTSAQKNPTAFYLCASSKTGAPNYGYTFGSGTRLTVV.

J is TRBJ1-2 and V is TRBV6-2 or TRBV6-3, with 7 positions matching TRBD1. The germline CDR1 and CDR2 sequences are MNHEY and SVGEGT. With 5 bases clipped from V and 4 bases from J, the junction kept 7 bases outside the gene matches. The CDR3 runs to 14 residues. This CDR3 reads CASSARGSPYGYTF. CDR3 DNA sequence: TGTGCCAGCAGTGCCAGGGGGAGCCCCTATGGCTACACCTTC.

The V and J genes are TRBV6-1 and TRBJ1-5; no firm D call. Germline-derived CDR1 and CDR2 are MNHNS and SASEGT. Between the trimmed V and J ends, which lost 2 bases and 4 bases, there was a span of 9 bases. This CDR3 comprises 14 residues. As DNA, the CDR3 is TGTGCCAGCAGTGAACACCAGTCTAATCAGCCCCAGCATTTT. Translation gives CASSEHQSNQPQHF.

The chain is built from TRBV5-6 and TRBJ2-1; TRBD1 is a possible D gene (5 bases). V lost 0 bases to trimming and J lost 6 bases, with 13 bases between them. CDR3 length: 15 amino acids. Germline lookup yields CDR1 SGHDT and CDR2 YYEEEE. CDR3 DNA: TGTGCCAGCAGCTTGGGGGGCCAGGGCCTCAATGAGCAGTTCTTC. Protein: CASSLGGQGLNEQFF.

The CDR3 region is CASSILLAGNTGELFF. The CDR3 DNA is TGTGCCAGTAGTATCTTATTAGCGGGGAACACCGGGGAGCTGTTTTTT. The chain recombines TRBV19 with TRBJ2-2; TRBD2 aligns across 7 bases. V was pared by 3 bases and J by 1 base, with 5 bases of the junction left unmatched. There are 16 residues in the CDR3. Per the germline V gene, CDR1 is LNHDA and CDR2 is SQIVND (reference sequence).

J is TRBJ2-3 and V is TRBV19, with 8 nucleotides matching TRBD2. Germline V gene lookup returns CDR1 LNHDA and CDR2 SQIVND (reference sequence). The V gene end was trimmed by 3 bases and the J gene end by 1 base; junction bases not matched to a gene: 3. The CDR3 runs to 15 residues. In DNA, the CDR3 is TGTGCCAGTAGTATCGGTAGCGGGGGCACAGATACGCAGTATTTT. Translating gives CASSIGSGGTDTQYF.

The chain uses TRBV7-6 and TRBJ2-5; D not certain. Trimming took off 2 bases at V and 5 bases at J, with 12 bases between the two ends. This CDR3 is built from 14 residues. The germline V gene encodes CDR1 SGHVS and CDR2 FNYEAQ. The CDR3: CASSLIERKETQYF. The CDR3 DNA sequence: TGTGCCAGCAGCTTAATCGAGAGGAAGGAGACCCAGTACTTC.

The gene calls are TRBV29-1 and TRBJ1-1; 9 positions agree with TRBD1. The junction had 4 bases not matched to a gene; V was cut back by 6 bases and J by 5 bases. Germline-derived CDR1 and CDR2 are SQVTM and ANQGSEA. This CDR3 region has 12 residues. As DNA, the CDR3 is TGCAGCGTGCAGACAGGGGGGACTGAAGCTTTCTTT. Residues: CSVQTGGTEAFF.

Here the CDR3 DNA reads TGTGCCAGCAGTGGAGTTAACGGCGCTGAAGCTTTCTTT. It encodes CASSGVNGAEAFF. The chain recombines TRBV27 with TRBJ1-1; D is unclear. Germline lookup yields CDR1 MNHEY and CDR2 SMNVEV (reference sequence). The CDR3 runs to 13 residues. With 5 bases removed from V and 6 bases from J, the gap between germline ends came to 13 bases.

The rearrangement uses TRBV6-1 and TRBJ2-7; tentatively, D is TRBD2 (6 bases). This CDR3 has 13 residues. Trimming cost V 6 bases and J 4 bases, with 13 bases left between them. The germline V gene encodes CDR1 MNHNS and CDR2 SASEGT. In DNA, the CDR3 is TGTGCCAGCAGACCGGGACTTGATTACGAGCAGTACTTC. Its translation is CASRPGLDYEQYF.

This clone was seen once. The rearrangement links TRBV18 to TRBJ1-2, with a weak D call TRBD1 (5 bases). Germline values: CDR1 KGHSH, CDR2 LQKENI. The CDR3 covers 13 residues. V was trimmed by 6 bases and J by 3 bases, leaving 11 bases between them. This CDR3 reads CASSKGEDYGYTF. In DNA, the CDR3 is TGTGCCAGCTCCAAAGGGGAGGACTATGGCTACACCTTC.

The genes are TRBV27 and TRBJ2-7; 12 nucleotides match TRBD1. V lost 5 bases, J lost 4 bases, and 6 bases stayed unmatched. The germline V gene has CDR1 MNHEY and CDR2 SMNVEV (reference sequence). The CDR3 runs 15 residues. The CDR3 DNA reads as TGTGCCAGCAGTGCCGGGACAGGGGGCGGGTACGAGCAGTACTTC. Amino acids: CASSAGTGGGYEQYF.

The V gene is TRBV30, the J gene TRBJ1-6; 8 bases align to TRBD1. With V trimmed by 3 bases and J by 6 bases, 13 bases remained unmatched. The CDR3 sequence is 17 residues long. In germline, CDR1 is GTSNPN, CDR2 SVGIG (reference sequence). CDR3 residues: CAWRGSGGPYSNSPLHF. In nucleotides, the CDR3 is TGTGCCTGGAGGGGCTCAGGGGGCCCTTACTCTAATTCACCCCTCCACTTT.